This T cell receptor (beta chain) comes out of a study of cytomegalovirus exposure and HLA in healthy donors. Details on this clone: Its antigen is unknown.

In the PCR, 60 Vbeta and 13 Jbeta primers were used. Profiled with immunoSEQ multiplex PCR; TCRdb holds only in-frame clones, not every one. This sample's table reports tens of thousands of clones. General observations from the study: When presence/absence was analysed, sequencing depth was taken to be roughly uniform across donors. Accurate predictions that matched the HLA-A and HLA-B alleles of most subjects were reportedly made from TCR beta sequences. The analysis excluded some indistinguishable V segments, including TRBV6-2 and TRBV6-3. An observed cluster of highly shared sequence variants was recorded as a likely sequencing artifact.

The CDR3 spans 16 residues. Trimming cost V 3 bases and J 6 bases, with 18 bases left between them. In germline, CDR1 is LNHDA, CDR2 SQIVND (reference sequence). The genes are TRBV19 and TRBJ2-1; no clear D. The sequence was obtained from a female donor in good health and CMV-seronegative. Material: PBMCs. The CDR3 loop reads CASSISHSTFSNEQFF. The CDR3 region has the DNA TGTGCCAGTAGTATTAGCCACTCCACCTTTTCCAATGAGCAGTTCTTC. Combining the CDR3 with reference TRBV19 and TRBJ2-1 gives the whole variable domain DGGITQSPKYLFRKEGQNVTLSCEQNLNHDAMYWYRQDPGQGLRLIYYSQIVNDFQKGDIAEGYSVSREKKESFPLTVTSAQKNPTAFYLCASSISHSTFSNEQFFGPGTRLTVL.